Below, one TCR beta chain is given with its context. Unmatched junction bases numbered 9, after V lost 6 bases and J lost 4 bases. This CDR3 spans 15 amino acids. CDR1 and CDR2 (germline): MDHEN, SYDVKM. This specimen belongs to a study of T cell changes during pregnancy in multiple sclerosis. The method was immunoSEQ multiplex PCR; TCRdb's version includes in-frame clones alone and lacks a portion of them. Counted here are tens of thousands of clones, around 96% occurring once; the ten biggest clones make up 2% to 2.5%. The chain carries TRBV28 and TRBJ2-3; 8 nucleotides line up with TRBD2. This TCR was recovered from a female donor with multiple sclerosis, enrolled in a pregnancy study. The sample consisted of CD8+ T cells from peripheral blood mononuclear cells, taken after pregnancy. The CDR3 DNA reads TGTGCCAGCAGCCAACTTAGCGGGAACGCAGATACGCAGTATTTT. Translating it yields CASSQLSGNADTQYF.